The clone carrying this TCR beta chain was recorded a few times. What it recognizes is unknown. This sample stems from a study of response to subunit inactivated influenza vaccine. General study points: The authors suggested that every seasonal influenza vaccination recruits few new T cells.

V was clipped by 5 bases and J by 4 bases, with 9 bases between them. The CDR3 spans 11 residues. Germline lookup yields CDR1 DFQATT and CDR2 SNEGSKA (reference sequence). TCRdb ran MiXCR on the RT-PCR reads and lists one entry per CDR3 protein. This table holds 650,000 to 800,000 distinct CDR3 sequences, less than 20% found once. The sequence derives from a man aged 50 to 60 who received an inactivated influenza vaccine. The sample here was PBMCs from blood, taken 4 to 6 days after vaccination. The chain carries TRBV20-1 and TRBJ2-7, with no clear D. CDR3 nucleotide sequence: TGCAGTGCTGCCGACACTTACGAGCAGTACTTC. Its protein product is CSAADTYEQYF.